This is a list of T cell receptor beta chains from one sample in a study of blood T cells in healthy people across ages. TCRdb independently ran MiXCR on the 5' RACE reads; one entry per CDR3 protein. Here the sample spans over a million distinct CDR3 sequences, 40% to 50% being singletons. Material: blood. The receptors derive from a woman younger than 30 in good health. CDR3s include the opening cysteine and the closing phenylalanine or tryptophan. A D gene is named only where the DNA matches it firmly. Size tells how often a clone was seen (once, few, many) or the class of an expanded clone, and some rows leave it out.

>TRBD1|TRBV10-1|TRBJ1-2|.
CASIMDRDGYTF
TGCGCCAGCATTATGGACAGGGACGGCTACACCTTC
>.|TRBV27|TRBJ1-5|few
CASAGSNQPQHF
TGTGCCAGTGCGGGTAGCAATCAGCCCCAGCATTTT
>TRBD2|TRBV4-1|TRBJ2-1|.
CASSQPLTSGRTNEQFF
TGCGCCAGCAGCCAACCCCTGACTAGCGGGAGGACGAATGAGCAGTTCTTC
>TRBD2|TRBV3-1|TRBJ2-7|.
CASSETSSSYEQYF
TGTGCCAGTAGCGAGACTAGCAGCTCCTACGAGCAGTACTTC
>TRBD1|TRBV6-4|TRBJ2-1|once
CASALTGTGTGNEQFF
TGTGCCAGCGCTCTTACCGGGACAGGGACTGGAAATGAGCAGTTCTTC
>.|TRBV13|TRBJ2-1|.
CASSSSQTREQFF
TGTGCCAGCAGCTCCAGCCAAACCCGTGAGCAGTTCTTC
>TRBD2|TRBV20-1|TRBJ2-7|.
CSASPASGSEQYF
TGCAGTGCTAGCCCCGCTAGCGGGAGCGAGCAGTACTTC
>TRBD2|TRBV6-6|TRBJ2-1|.
CASSYSTLAGPYNEQFF
TGTGCCAGCAGTTACTCGACACTAGCGGGACCCTACAATGAGCAGTTCTTC
>.|TRBV4-1|TRBJ2-7|few
CASSQFFATYEQYF
TGCGCCAGCAGCCAATTTTTCGCGACCTACGAGCAGTACTTC
>TRBD2|TRBV12-3/TRBV12-4|TRBJ2-1|few
CASIKSGGSSYNEQFF
TGTGCCAGCATCAAATCGGGAGGGAGCTCCTACAATGAGCAGTTCTTC
>TRBD2|TRBV27|TRBJ2-3|few
CASRPPAGMGTQYF
TGTGCCAGCAGACCACCAGCGGGAATGGGTACGCAGTATTTT
>TRBD2|TRBV12-3/TRBV12-4|TRBJ2-5|few
CASRSGEETQYF
TGTGCCAGCAGAAGCGGGGAAGAGACCCAGTACTTC
>.|TRBV6-1|TRBJ2-7|few
CASSPRRELYEQYF
TGTGCCAGCAGTCCCAGACGGGAACTCTACGAGCAGTACTTC
>.|TRBV20-1|TRBJ1-2|few
CSARGDSDGYTF
TGCAGTGCTAGGGGGGATTCTGACGGCTACACCTTC
>.|TRBV7-9|TRBJ1-2|.
CASSLRGDGNYGYTF
TGTGCCAGCAGCTTAAGGGGAGACGGCAACTATGGCTACACCTTC
>TRBD2|TRBV3-1|TRBJ2-1|.
CASSQQPPSGRAQLNEQFF
TGTGCCAGCAGCCAACAACCCCCTAGCGGGAGGGCCCAGCTTAATGAGCAGTTCTTC
>.|TRBV20-1|TRBJ2-7|few
CSARDRGGLTHIPTYEQYF
TGCAGTGCTAGAGATAGAGGGGGGTTGACTCACATCCCGACCTACGAGCAGTACTTC
>.|TRBV4-1|TRBJ1-6|few
CASSQATLGTNSPLHF
TGCGCCAGCAGCCAAGCCACCCTGGGGACTAATTCACCCCTCCACTTT
>.|TRBV7-2|TRBJ2-7|few
CASSLVGGTPSEQYF
TGTGCCAGCAGCTTAGTGGGCGGTACCCCTAGCGAGCAGTACTTC
>TRBD2|TRBV5-1|TRBJ2-7|.
CASSLKTGLTTYEQYF
TGCGCCAGCAGCTTGAAAACGGGACTAACGACCTACGAGCAGTACTTC